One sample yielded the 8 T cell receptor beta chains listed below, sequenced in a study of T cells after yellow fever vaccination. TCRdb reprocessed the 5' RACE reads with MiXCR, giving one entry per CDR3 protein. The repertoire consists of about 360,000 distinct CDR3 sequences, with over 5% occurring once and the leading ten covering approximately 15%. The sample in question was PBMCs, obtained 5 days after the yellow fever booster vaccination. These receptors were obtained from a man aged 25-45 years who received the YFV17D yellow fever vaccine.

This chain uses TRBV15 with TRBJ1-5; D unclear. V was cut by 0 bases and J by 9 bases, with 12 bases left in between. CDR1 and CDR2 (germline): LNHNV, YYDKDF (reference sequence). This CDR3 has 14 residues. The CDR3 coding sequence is TGTGCCACCAGCAGAGATCGGCTAAAGGGGCCCCAGCATTTT. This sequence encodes CATSRDRLKGPQHF.

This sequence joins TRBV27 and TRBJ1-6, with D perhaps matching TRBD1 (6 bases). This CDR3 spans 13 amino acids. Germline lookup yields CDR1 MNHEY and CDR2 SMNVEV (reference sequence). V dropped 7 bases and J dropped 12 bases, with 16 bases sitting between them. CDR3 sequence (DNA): TGTGCCAGCACCCTTGCAACAGGGATACCCCTCCACTTT. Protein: CASTLATGIPLHF.

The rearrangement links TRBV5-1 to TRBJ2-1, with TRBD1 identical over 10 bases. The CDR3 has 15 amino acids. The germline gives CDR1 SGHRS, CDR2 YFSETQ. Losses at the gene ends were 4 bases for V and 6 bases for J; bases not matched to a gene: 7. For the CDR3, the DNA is TGCGCCAGCAGCCCACGGACAGGGGGTGGCAATGAGCAGTTCTTC. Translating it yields CASSPRTGGGNEQFF.

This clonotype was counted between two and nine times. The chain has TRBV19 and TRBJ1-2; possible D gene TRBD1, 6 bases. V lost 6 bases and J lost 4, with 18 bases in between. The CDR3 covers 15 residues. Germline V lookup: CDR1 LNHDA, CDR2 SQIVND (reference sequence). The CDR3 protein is CASRDGTGFSYGYTF. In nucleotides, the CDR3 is TGTGCCAGTAGGGATGGTACAGGGTTCAGCTATGGCTACACCTTC.

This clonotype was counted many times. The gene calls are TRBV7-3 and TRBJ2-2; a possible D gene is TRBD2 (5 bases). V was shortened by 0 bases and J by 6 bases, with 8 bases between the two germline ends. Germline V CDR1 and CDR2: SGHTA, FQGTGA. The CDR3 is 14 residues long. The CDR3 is CASSLTWGAGELFF. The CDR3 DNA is TGTGCCAGCAGCTTAACGTGGGGAGCCGGGGAGCTGTTTTTT.

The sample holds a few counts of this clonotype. CDR3 in DNA: TGTGCCACCCAGGGGGCGGATCAGCCCCAGCATTTT. Protein: CATQGADQPQHF. The V and J genes are TRBV7-9 and TRBJ1-5, with 8 bases aligning to TRBD1. This CDR3 comprises 12 residues. J lost 5 bases, V lost 10 bases, and 4 bases had no gene match. Per the germline V gene, CDR1 is SEHNR and CDR2 is FQNEAQ (reference sequence).

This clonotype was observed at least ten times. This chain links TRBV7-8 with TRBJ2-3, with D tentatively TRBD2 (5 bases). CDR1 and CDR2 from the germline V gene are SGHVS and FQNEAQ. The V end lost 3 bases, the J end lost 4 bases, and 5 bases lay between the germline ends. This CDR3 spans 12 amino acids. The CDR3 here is CASSLEADTQYF. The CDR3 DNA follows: TGTGCCAGCAGCTTGGAGGCAGATACGCAGTATTTT.

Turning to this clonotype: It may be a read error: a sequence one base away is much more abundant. CDR3 DNA sequence: TGTCCCAGCGGGAATCTAGGGGGAGAGACCCAGTACTTC. This gives the protein CPSGNLGGETQYF. The J gene is TRBJ2-5, the V gene TRBV9; maybe TRBD2 (7 bases). Germline CDR1 is SGDLS and CDR2 is YYNGEE. This CDR3 spans 13 amino acids.